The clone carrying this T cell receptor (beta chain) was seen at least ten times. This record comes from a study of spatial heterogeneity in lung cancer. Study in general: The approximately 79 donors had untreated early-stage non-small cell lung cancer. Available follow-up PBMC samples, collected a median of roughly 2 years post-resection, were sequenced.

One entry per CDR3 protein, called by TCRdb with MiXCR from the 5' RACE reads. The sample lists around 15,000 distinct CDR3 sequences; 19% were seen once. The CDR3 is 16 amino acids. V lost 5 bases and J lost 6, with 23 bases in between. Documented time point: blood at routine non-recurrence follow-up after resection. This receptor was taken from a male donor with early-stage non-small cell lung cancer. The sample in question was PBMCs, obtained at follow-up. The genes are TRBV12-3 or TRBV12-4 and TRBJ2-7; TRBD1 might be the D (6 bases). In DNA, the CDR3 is TGTGCCAGCAGTCCGGAACAGGGCTTCGGGTTAGGCGAGCAGTACTTC. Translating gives CASSPEQGFGLGEQYF.